These T cell receptor beta chains were read from a single sample in a study of blood T cell repertoires in COVID-19. Profiling relied on immunoSEQ multiplex PCR, and the TCRdb table lists in-frame clones only, not all of them. The repertoire holds 140,000 to 150,000 clones, with around 90% as singletons. Sequencing input: PBMCs or T cells enriched from blood (not recorded which). All receptors derive from a woman aged 40 to 49 who had been exposed to COVID-19. Both conserved end residues are part of each CDR3. D genes are given only for firm matches. Where a row states a size, it is once, few, many or the class of an expanded clone; other rows omit it.

cdr3_nt cdr3_aa j_call v_call clone_size d_call
TGCGCCAGCGGGGGGGCCACCATATATTTT CASGGATIYF TRBJ1-3 TRBV10-2 - -
TGTGCCAGTAGTAACAGGGGCAAGATAAACACCATATATTTT CASSNRGKINTIYF TRBJ1-3 TRBV19 - TRBD1
TGTGCCAGTTGGGGGCCCCCGGATGAAAAACTGTTTTTT CASWGPPDEKLFF TRBJ1-4 TRBV9 - -
TGTGCCACCAGTGACCAGGGACAGGGGGCAGATACGCAGTATTTT CATSDQGQGADTQYF TRBJ2-3 TRBV24-1 - TRBD1
TGTGCCAGCAGTTTTAACGGGGTTGATCAGCCCCAGCATTTT CASSFNGVDQPQHF TRBJ1-5 TRBV27 - -
TGTGCCAGCAGCCAGGGACTTGATGGCTACACCTTC CASSQGLDGYTF TRBJ1-2 TRBV9 - -
TGTGCCAGCAGCTCAGGACAGGGGGCATGGGCGCGAGAAGCTTTCTTT CASSSGQGAWAREAFF TRBJ1-1 TRBV9 - TRBD1
TGTGCCAGCAGACAGGATTCCGTCTACGAGCAGTACTTC CASRQDSVYEQYF TRBJ2-7 TRBV2 - -
TGTGCCAGCAGTTTATTGGGTGGGGAGGGCCAAGAGACCCAGTACTTC CASSLLGGEGQETQYF TRBJ2-5 TRBV28 - TRBD2
TGTGCCAGCTCACCCCTAGACAGGGGCGCGGGCGAAAAACTGTTTTTT CASSPLDRGAGEKLFF TRBJ1-4 TRBV18 - TRBD1
TGTGCCAGCAGGACTAGCGGGCAAGAGACCCAGTACTTC CASRTSGQETQYF TRBJ2-5 TRBV2 - TRBD2
TGTGCCAGCAGCTCAGGACAGGGGCCAAACACCATATATTTT CASSSGQGPNTIYF TRBJ1-3 TRBV5-4 - TRBD1
TGTGCCAGCAGGGGGGACAGCTCCTATAATTCACCCCTCCACTTT CASRGDSSYNSPLHF TRBJ1-6 TRBV6-5 few TRBD1
TGTGCCAGCTCAGAAACCGGGACAGGGGGCAGCGTGGATTCACCCCTCCACTTT CASSETGTGGSVDSPLHF TRBJ1-6 TRBV18 - TRBD1
TGTGCCAGCAGCGGTAGACTAGCGGGGGGGGGCACAGATACGCAGTATTTT CASSGRLAGGGTDTQYF TRBJ2-3 TRBV9 once TRBD2
TGTGCCCGCAGTTACGGTGGGGGGGGCCGCGGGGAGCTGTTTTTT CARSYGGGGRGELFF TRBJ2-2 TRBV6-5 - -
TGTGCCAGCAGCCATTGGACAGGGGCGAACACTGAAGCTTTCTTT CASSHWTGANTEAFF TRBJ1-1 TRBV3-1/TRBV3-2 - TRBD1
TGCGCCAGCAGCCCGGGACAGGGGGCAGCGGAGGGCTACACCTTC CASSPGQGAAEGYTF TRBJ1-2 TRBV5-1 few TRBD1
TGCGCCAGCAGCCAAGATTCCCGACAGTATCCTTATCAGCCCCAGCATTTT CASSQDSRQYPYQPQHF TRBJ1-5 TRBV4-1 - -
TGCGCCAGCAGCTGGCTAGCGGGGCCTATCACAGATACGCAGTATTTT CASSWLAGPITDTQYF TRBJ2-3 TRBV5-1 - TRBD2
TGTGCCAGCAGAGGCGGGACTTCCCATAATTCACCCCTCCACTTT CASRGGTSHNSPLHF TRBJ1-6 TRBV25-1 - -
TGCGCCAGCAGCACTGACAGGGGTACGCCTAATGAAAAACTGTTTTTT CASSTDRGTPNEKLFF TRBJ1-4 TRBV5-1 - TRBD1
TGTGCCAGCAGTTTGGGGGTGGGGGGGGATCAGGAGACCCAGTACTTC CASSLGVGGDQETQYF TRBJ2-5 TRBV27 - TRBD2
TGTGCCAGCAGCTTAGAACATCTTAGCGGGAGACGTTTCAATGAGCAGTTCTTC CASSLEHLSGRRFNEQFF TRBJ2-1 TRBV7-2 - TRBD2
TGCGCCAGCAGCCAAGAGGGTACAGCGAACACTGAAGCTTTCTTT CASSQEGTANTEAFF TRBJ1-1 TRBV4-1 - -